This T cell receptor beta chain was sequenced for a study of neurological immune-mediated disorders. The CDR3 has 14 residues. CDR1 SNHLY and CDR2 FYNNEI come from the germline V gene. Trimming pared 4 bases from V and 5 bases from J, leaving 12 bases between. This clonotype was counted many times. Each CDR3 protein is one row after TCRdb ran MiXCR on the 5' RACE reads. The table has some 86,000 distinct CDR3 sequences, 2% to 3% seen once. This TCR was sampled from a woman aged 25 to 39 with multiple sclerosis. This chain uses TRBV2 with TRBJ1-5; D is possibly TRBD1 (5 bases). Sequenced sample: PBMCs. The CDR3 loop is CASSGGTADQPQHF. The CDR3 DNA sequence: TGTGCCAGCAGTGGCGGGACGGCCGATCAGCCCCAGCATTTT.